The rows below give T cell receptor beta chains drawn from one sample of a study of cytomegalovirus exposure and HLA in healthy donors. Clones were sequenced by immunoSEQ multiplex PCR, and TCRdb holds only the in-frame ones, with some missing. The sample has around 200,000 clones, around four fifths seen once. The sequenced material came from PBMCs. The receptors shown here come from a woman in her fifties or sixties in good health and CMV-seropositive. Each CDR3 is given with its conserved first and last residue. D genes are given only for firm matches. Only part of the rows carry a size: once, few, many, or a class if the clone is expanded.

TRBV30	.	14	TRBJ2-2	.	TGTGCCTGGAGTCGATCTACCGGGAGCGGGGAGCTGTTTTTT	CAWSRSTGSGELFF
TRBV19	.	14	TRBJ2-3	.	TGTGCCAGTAGTCAGGCGATAGCGACAGATACGCAGTATTTT	CASSQAIATDTQYF
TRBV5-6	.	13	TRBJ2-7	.	TGTGCCAGCAGCCGCAGAGAGGGCCAGGAGCAGTACTTC	CASSRREGQEQYF
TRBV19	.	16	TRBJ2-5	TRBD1	TGTGCCAGTAGTGGATCCGGGACAGCAGACCAAGAGACCCAGTACTTC	CASSGSGTADQETQYF
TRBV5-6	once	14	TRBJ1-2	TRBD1	TGTGCCAGCAGCTTACAGGGGGCACCCTATGGCTACACCTTC	CASSLQGAPYGYTF
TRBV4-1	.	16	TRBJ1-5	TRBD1	TGCGCCAGCAGCCAAGTTATCTGGGACAGGGAGGAACCCCAGCATTTT	CASSQVIWDREEPQHF
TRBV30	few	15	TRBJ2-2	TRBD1	TGTGCCTGGAGGGGAAGGGGACAGAGCACCGGGGAGCTGTTTTTT	CAWRGRGQSTGELFF
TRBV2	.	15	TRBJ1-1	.	TGTGCCAGCAGTGTTGAGGGGCAGGGGTTGAGTGAAGCTTTCTTT	CASSVEGQGLSEAFF
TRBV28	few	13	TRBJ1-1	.	TGTGCCAGCAGGCTGGCGGGGAACACTGAAGCTTTCTTT	CASRLAGNTEAFF
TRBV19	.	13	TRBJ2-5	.	TGTGCCAGTAGTTGGCAGATCCAAGAGACCCAGTACTTC	CASSWQIQETQYF
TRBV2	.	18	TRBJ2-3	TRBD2	TGTGCCAGCAGGCCTAGGGGACTAGCGGGAGACAGCACAGATACGCAGTATTTT	CASRPRGLAGDSTDTQYF
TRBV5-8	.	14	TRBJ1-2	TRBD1	TGTGCCAGCAGCTTGGCCGGGACAGCTGGCAGCTACACCTTC	CASSLAGTAGSYTF
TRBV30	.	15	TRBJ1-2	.	TGTGCCTGGACCCCTCTCCTGGGACAAAACTATGGCTACACCTTC	CAWTPLLGQNYGYTF
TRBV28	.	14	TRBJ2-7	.	TGTGCCAGCAGCCTCGGAGACAGGCCGCGGGAGCAGTACTTC	CASSLGDRPREQYF
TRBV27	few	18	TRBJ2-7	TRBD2	TGTGCCAGCAGTTTTGGTTCGTCTGGCGGGAGGGGTCGGTACGAGCAGTACTTC	CASSFGSSGGRGRYEQYF
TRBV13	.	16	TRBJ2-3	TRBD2	TGTGCCAGCAGCCTACGACTAGCGGGGATCACAGATACGCAGTATTTT	CASSLRLAGITDTQYF
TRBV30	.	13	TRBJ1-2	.	TGTGCCTGGAGTGCCAAGCTTGTCTATGGCTACACCTTC	CAWSAKLVYGYTF
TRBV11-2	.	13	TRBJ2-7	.	TGTGCCAGCAGCTTCTCGGAGGAGGGCGAGCAGTACTTC	CASSFSEEGEQYF
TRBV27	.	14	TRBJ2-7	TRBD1	TGTGCCAGCAGTTCCCCGGGACAGGTAAACGAGCAGTACTTC	CASSSPGQVNEQYF
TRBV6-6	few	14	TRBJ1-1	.	TGTGCCAGCAGTTACAGGGGTTGGAACACTGAAGCTTTCTTT	CASSYRGWNTEAFF
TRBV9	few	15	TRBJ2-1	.	TGTGCCAGCACCGCAGGGGGGAGCTCCTACAATGAGCAGTTCTTC	CASTAGGSSYNEQFF
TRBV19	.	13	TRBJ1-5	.	TGTGCCAGTCACCTAGGGGTGTCTCAGCCCCAGCATTTT	CASHLGVSQPQHF
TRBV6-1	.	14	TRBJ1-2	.	TGTGCCAGCACCCCCCTCGTCGTCAGTGGGCGCTACACCTTC	CASTPLVVSGRYTF
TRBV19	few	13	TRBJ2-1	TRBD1	TGTGCCACCCGGGACAGGGGTTACAATGAGCAGTTCTTC	CATRDRGYNEQFF
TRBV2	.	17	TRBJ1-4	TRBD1	TGTGCCAGCGGGACAGCGCCCTCAACCCCCACTAATGAAAAACTGTTTTTT	CASGTAPSTPTNEKLFF
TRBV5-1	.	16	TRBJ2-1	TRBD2	TGCGCCAGCGGGGGGACTAGCGGGAGTGCCTACAATGAGCAGTTCTTC	CASGGTSGSAYNEQFF
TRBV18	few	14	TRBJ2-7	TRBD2	TGTGCCAGCTCACCGGGCGGGGGGCCCTACGAGCAGTACTTC	CASSPGGGPYEQYF
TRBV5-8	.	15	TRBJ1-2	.	TGTGCCAGCAGCTTGGTGCAGGGCTCTAACTATGGCTACACCTTC	CASSLVQGSNYGYTF
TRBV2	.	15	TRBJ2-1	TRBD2	TGTGCCAGCAGTGAATACGGGGGAGGGTACAATGAGCAGTTCTTC	CASSEYGGGYNEQFF
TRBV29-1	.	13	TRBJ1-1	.	TGCAGCGTTGGGACATTCGAAAACACTGAAGCTTTCTTT	CSVGTFENTEAFF
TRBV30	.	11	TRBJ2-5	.	TGTGCCTGGAGTCCAAAAGAGACCCAGTACTTC	CAWSPKETQYF
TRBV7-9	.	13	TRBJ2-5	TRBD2	TGTGCCAGCAGCTCTAGCGGCCAAGAGACCCAGTACTTC	CASSSSGQETQYF
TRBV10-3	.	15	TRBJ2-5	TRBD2	TGTGCCATCAGTGGGGGGAGGGTAATTCGAGAGACCCAGTACTTC	CAISGGRVIRETQYF
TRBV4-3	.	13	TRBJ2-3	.	TGCGCCAGCAGCCAGGTGACTTGGGATACGCAGTATTTT	CASSQVTWDTQYF
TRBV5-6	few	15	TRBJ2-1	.	TGTGCCAGCAGTCAATTTGAACAGCCTTACAATGAGCAGTTCTTC	CASSQFEQPYNEQFF
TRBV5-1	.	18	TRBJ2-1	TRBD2	TGCGCCAGCAGCTTGGCCCTAGCGGGAGACGTCTCCTACAATGAGCAGTTCTTC	CASSLALAGDVSYNEQFF
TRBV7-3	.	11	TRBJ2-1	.	TGTGCCAGCGGGACTGTCAATGAGCAGTTCTTC	CASGTVNEQFF
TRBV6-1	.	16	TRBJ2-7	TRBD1	TGTGCCAGCAGTGAATCTTCCGGGACAGGGTGGATACGGCAGTACTTC	CASSESSGTGWIRQYF
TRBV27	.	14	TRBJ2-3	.	TGTGCCAGCAGTTTACCAGGGCCCAAGAGTACGCAGTATTTT	CASSLPGPKSTQYF
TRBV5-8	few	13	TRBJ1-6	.	TGTGCCAGCAGCTTGTACCCAGGCTCACCCCTCCACTTT	CASSLYPGSPLHF
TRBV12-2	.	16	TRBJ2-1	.	TGTGCAAGTCGCTCTTGGGCGGGGCCCTCCTACAATGAGCAGTTCTTC	CASRSWAGPSYNEQFF
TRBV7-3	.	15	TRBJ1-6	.	TGTGCCAGCAGCTTAACCGGGAGGCGGGATTCACCCCTCCACTTT	CASSLTGRRDSPLHF
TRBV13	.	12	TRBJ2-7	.	TGTGCCAGCAGCTTAGGCGGCGGCGAGCAGTACTTC	CASSLGGGEQYF
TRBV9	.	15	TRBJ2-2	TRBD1	TGTGCCAGCAGCGCGGGACAGCCTACATCCGGGGAGCTGTTTTTT	CASSAGQPTSGELFF
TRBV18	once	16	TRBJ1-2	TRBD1	TGTGCCAGCTCACTCCGACAGGGCTCCGGACGCTATGGCTACACCTTC	CASSLRQGSGRYGYTF
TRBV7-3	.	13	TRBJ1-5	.	TGTGCCAGCAGCTTAAGTTACAATCAGCCCCAGCATTTT	CASSLSYNQPQHF
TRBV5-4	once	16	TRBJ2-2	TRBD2	TGTGCCAGCAGCCCCGGGACTAGCGGGAGTGGCGGGGAGCTGTTTTTT	CASSPGTSGSGGELFF
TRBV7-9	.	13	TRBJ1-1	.	TGTTCCAGCAACCCAGGGTTGAACACTGAAGCTTTCTTT	CSSNPGLNTEAFF
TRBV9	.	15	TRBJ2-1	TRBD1	TGTGCCAGCAGCCCCCGGGACAGCAACTACAATGAGCAGTTCTTC	CASSPRDSNYNEQFF
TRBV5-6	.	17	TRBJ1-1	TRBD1	TGTGCCAGCAGCTTGTTCCGGACAGGGGTCGGGAACACTGAAGCTTTCTTT	CASSLFRTGVGNTEAFF
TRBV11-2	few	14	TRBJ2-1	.	TGTGCCAGCAGCCGGCAGGTAGCCTACAATGAGCAGTTCTTC	CASSRQVAYNEQFF
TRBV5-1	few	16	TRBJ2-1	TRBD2	TGCGCCAGCAGCTTTGTAAGCGGGAGCTCCTACAATGAGCAGTTCTTC	CASSFVSGSSYNEQFF
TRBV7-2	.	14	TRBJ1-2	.	TGTGCCAGCAGCTCCCGACAGCGCTCCTATGGCTACACCTTC	CASSSRQRSYGYTF
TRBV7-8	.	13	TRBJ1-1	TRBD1	TGTGCCAGCAGCCTAGGGACAGCCACTGAAGCTTTCTTT	CASSLGTATEAFF
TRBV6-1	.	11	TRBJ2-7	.	TGTGCCAGCAGCCCCCTACGCGAGCAGTACTTC	CASSPLREQYF
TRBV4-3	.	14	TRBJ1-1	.	TGCGCCAGCAGCCAAGTGGGGGGGGGCACTGAAGCTTTCTTT	CASSQVGGGTEAFF
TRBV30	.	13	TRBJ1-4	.	TGTGCCTGGAGTACGGGATTTAATGAAAAACTGTTTTTT	CAWSTGFNEKLFF
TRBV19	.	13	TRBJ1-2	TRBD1	TGTGCCAGCGCCGGACAGGGGAACTATGGCTACACCTTC	CASAGQGNYGYTF
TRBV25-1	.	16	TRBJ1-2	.	TGTGCCAGCAGTGAATATTGGGCAGGGCCCCAGTATGGCTACACCTTC	CASSEYWAGPQYGYTF
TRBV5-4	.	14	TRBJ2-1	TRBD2	TGTGCCAGCAGCTTGAAGGGCGGGAGGGGGGAGCAGTTCTTC	CASSLKGGRGEQFF